This T cell receptor beta chain was documented in a study of T cell repertoires in cytomegalovirus infection. Background on the study: Public TCR beta signatures provided an indication of both CMV infection and a matching HLA type. Study-wide results and caveats: The cumulative frequency of public TCR beta families identified carriers of CMV plus the relevant HLA. Predominance within the ex vivo response was attributable to HLA-C-restricted CMV-specific TCR beta clonotypes.

In TCRdb, the reads were re-called with MiXCR into one record per CDR3 protein. The top ten clones hold 30% to 35% of a sample with 150,000 to 200,000 distinct CDR3 sequences, 28% of them seen once. With regard to this clonotype: Its antigen is still unknown.

The CDR3 is 11 residues long. V was cut by 6 bases and J by 6 bases, with 8 bases left in between. The rearrangement joins TRBV12-3 or TRBV12-4 to TRBJ1-1; D ambiguous. The TCR was taken from a human donor in good health (CMV status not recorded). Some clones in this sample may be carry-over from other donors' samples. Sequencing input: PBMCs. In DNA form, the CDR3 reads TGTGCCAGCAGCCACGAATCTGAAGCTTTCTTT. Encoded protein: CASSHESEAFF.